Listed below are T cell receptor beta chains from one sample, sequenced in a study of identifying expanded T cells in peripheral blood. The table came from immunoSEQ multiplex PCR; TCRdb's copy has only in-frame clones and leaves some out. The data contain approximately 91,000 clones, more than 70% of them singletons. The sequenced sample consisted of blood. The receptors were sampled from a person aged 18-70 years in good health. The CDR3 runs from the conserved cysteine through the conserved F or W. The D gene is left open where the match is weak. Size values are once, few and many counts, or a class for expanded clones, and some rows have none.

v_call	d_call	j_call	clone_size	cdr3_nt	cdr3_aa
TRBV7-9	-	TRBJ2-2	-	TGTGCCAGCAGCTCCGAAGCGGGTTGGAGGACCGGGGAGCTGTTTTTT	CASSSEAGWRTGELFF
TRBV28	-	TRBJ1-1	-	TGTGCCAGCAGCTTACGGGGGCTGAACACTGAAGCTTTCTTT	CASSLRGLNTEAFF
TRBV6-6	TRBD1	TRBJ2-1	-	TGTGCCAGCAGTTACTCGGGACAGGGTGCCCACAATGAGCAGTTCTTC	CASSYSGQGAHNEQFF
TRBV28	-	TRBJ2-3	-	TGTGCCAGCAGACCCGGAGGGTGGCTGGATACGCAGTATTTT	CASRPGGWLDTQYF
TRBV23-1	-	TRBJ2-7	-	TGCGCCAGCATTAACGTATCGTACTTC	CASINVSYF
TRBV27	-	TRBJ2-1	-	TGTGCCAGCAGTGGACGGCGCCTTGAGCAGTTCTTC	CASSGRRLEQFF
TRBV18	-	TRBJ2-1	few	TGTGCCAGCTCCCACCGACAGGCTGACTACAATGAGCAGTTCTTC	CASSHRQADYNEQFF
TRBV13	-	TRBJ1-4	few	TGTGCCAGCAGCAACCAAGGGGTAGATGAAAAACTGTTTTTT	CASSNQGVDEKLFF
TRBV6-1	-	TRBJ1-4	-	TGTGCCAGCAGTGAAGCGCAGATCACCGCGGGTAATGAAAAACTGTTTTTT	CASSEAQITAGNEKLFF
TRBV28	TRBD1	TRBJ1-6	-	TGTGCCAGCAGTTCCCCAGGGACAGGCCTAAATTCACCCCTCCACTTT	CASSSPGTGLNSPLHF
TRBV7-2	-	TRBJ2-1	-	TGTGCCAGCAGCCGGTTGCGAGCAGGGAACTACAATGAGCAGTTCTTC	CASSRLRAGNYNEQFF
TRBV6-6	-	TRBJ2-3	-	TGTGCCAGCAGTTACTACTCCCAAGTGCGCACAGATACGCAGTATTTT	CASSYYSQVRTDTQYF
TRBV19	-	TRBJ2-3	-	TGTGCCAGTAGTTGGACACCCAGCACAGATACGCAGTATTTT	CASSWTPSTDTQYF
TRBV28	-	TRBJ2-7	few	TGTGCCAGCAGTTTTCGGGAGACGCAGTACTTC	CASSFRETQYF
TRBV5-4	-	TRBJ1-2	-	TGTGCCAGCAGCTTGGGACAGCCCCGCGTCTATGGCTACACCTTC	CASSLGQPRVYGYTF
TRBV4-1	TRBD1	TRBJ2-7	-	TGCGCCAGCAGCCAAATCGCCGGGACAGGGACCGAGCAGTACTTC	CASSQIAGTGTEQYF
TRBV28	-	TRBJ2-7	-	TGTGCCAGCTTCCTAGGGTCGAAATTCGGATCCTACGAGCAGTACTTC	CASFLGSKFGSYEQYF
TRBV27	-	TRBJ1-6	-	TGTGCCACCTCGGAGGGAAATTCACCCCTCCACTTT	CATSEGNSPLHF
TRBV30	-	TRBJ1-3	-	TGTGCCGGGGACCTTGCGGGCGACACCATATATTTT	CAGDLAGDTIYF
TRBV2	-	TRBJ2-3	-	TGTGCCAGCATAGACGACGGAGATACGCAGTATTTT	CASIDDGDTQYF
TRBV6-5	-	TRBJ2-4	few	TGTGCCAGCAGAAGTAGAGCCAAAAACATTCAGTACTTC	CASRSRAKNIQYF
TRBV6-1	-	TRBJ2-7	-	TGTGCCAGCAGCAGATTCAGAGGGGACGAGCAGTACTTC	CASSRFRGDEQYF
TRBV28	TRBD1	TRBJ2-4	-	TGTGCCAGCAGCGGGACAGGGGGCGCCAAAAACATTCAGTACTTC	CASSGTGGAKNIQYF
TRBV6-1	-	TRBJ1-5	few	TGTGCCAGCGGGGGGGTTATTAGCAATCAGCCCCAGCATTTT	CASGGVISNQPQHF
TRBV7-2	-	TRBJ1-5	-	TGTGCCAGCAGCTTGAGGGTTTCAGGAAGCAATCAGCCCCAGCATTTT	CASSLRVSGSNQPQHF
TRBV5-6	TRBD1	TRBJ1-1	-	TGTGCCAGCAGCTCCACCTACAGGGGGAAGCGGGCTGAAGCTTTCTTT	CASSSTYRGKRAEAFF
TRBV19	-	TRBJ2-2	-	TGTGCCAGTAGCCCCCTTGGGAACACCGGGGAGCTGTTTTTT	CASSPLGNTGELFF
TRBV6-4	TRBD2	TRBJ2-2	-	TGTGCCAGCAGTCGAAGCGGGGGGAACACCGGGGAGCTGTTTTTT	CASSRSGGNTGELFF
TRBV7-8	TRBD1	TRBJ2-7	once	TGTGCCAGCAGCTTAGGAGGCCCCGGGACAGGGTCCTACGAGCAGTACTTC	CASSLGGPGTGSYEQYF
TRBV15	-	TRBJ1-1	-	TGTGCCACCAGCAGGAACAGGGCGGGGACTGAAGCTTTCTTT	CATSRNRAGTEAFF
TRBV6-4	TRBD1	TRBJ2-6	-	TGTGCCAGCAGTGTAGGGGGCCCCTCTGGGGCCAACGTCCTGACTTTC	CASSVGGPSGANVLTF
TRBV7-3	-	TRBJ1-5	-	TGTGCCAGCAGCCCCTACAATCAGCCCCAGCATTTT	CASSPYNQPQHF
TRBV27	-	TRBJ1-5	once	TGTGCCAGCAGTTTATCGTCCAGGGGAAGCAATCAGCCCCAGCATTTT	CASSLSSRGSNQPQHF
TRBV27	-	TRBJ1-5	-	TGTGCCAGCAGTTACGCGGCAGGGGGCAATCAGCCCCAGCATTTT	CASSYAAGGNQPQHF
TRBV5-1	TRBD1	TRBJ2-5	-	TGCGCCAGCAGCTTGGGACAGGGGGCAGGAGAGACCCAGTACTTC	CASSLGQGAGETQYF
TRBV28	TRBD1	TRBJ1-1	-	TGTGCCAGCAGCCCCCGGACAGGGGCCACTGAAGCTTTCTTT	CASSPRTGATEAFF
TRBV21-1	-	TRBJ2-7	few	TGTGCCAGCAGCAAAGGAGGGCTAGGACAGGAGGCCACCTACGAGCAGTACTTC	CASSKGGLGQEATYEQYF
TRBV5-4	-	TRBJ2-6	-	TGTGCCAGCAGTCTATCCGGGGCCAACGTCCTGACTTTC	CASSLSGANVLTF
TRBV19	-	TRBJ2-6	-	TGTGCCAGTAGTATTGGAGAAAACGCTGGGGCCAACGTCCTGACTTTC	CASSIGENAGANVLTF
TRBV5-1	TRBD1	TRBJ1-6	-	TGCGCCAGCAGCCCCCGAATGCGACAGGGGAATTCACCCCTCCACTTT	CASSPRMRQGNSPLHF
TRBV19	-	TRBJ1-5	-	TGTGCCATTGGGGGTACCGGCAATCAGCCCCAGCATTTT	CAIGGTGNQPQHF
TRBV2	TRBD2	TRBJ2-3	medium-sized	TGTGCCAGCAGTGAAAGGTTGCGGGGGGATTTCACAGATACGCAGTATTTT	CASSERLRGDFTDTQYF
TRBV7-2	-	TRBJ1-1	-	TGTGCCAGCAGCTTAAATCCGGGGAACACTGAAGCTTTCTTT	CASSLNPGNTEAFF
TRBV30	TRBD1	TRBJ1-5	few	TGTGCCTGGAGTTTAGGGGGCGACGGCAATCAGCCCCAGCATTTT	CAWSLGGDGNQPQHF
TRBV5-1	-	TRBJ2-7	-	TGCGCCAGCAACTTGGTCGGACAGTCCACCTACGAGCAGTACTTC	CASNLVGQSTYEQYF
TRBV16	TRBD1	TRBJ2-1	-	TGTGCCAGCAGTCGAACAGGGGTCAATGAGCAGTTCTTC	CASSRTGVNEQFF
TRBV9	TRBD1	TRBJ2-7	-	TGTGCCAGCAGCGTAGGGACAGGGTCGGCCGAGCAGTACTTC	CASSVGTGSAEQYF
TRBV5-8	-	TRBJ2-4	once	TGTGCCAGCAGCCAGGGCCCCAAAAACATTCAGTACTTC	CASSQGPKNIQYF
TRBV5-4	TRBD1	TRBJ2-7	-	TGTGCCAGCAGCTTGTCAGGGGGCGCCGAGCAGTACTTC	CASSLSGGAEQYF
TRBV6-1	TRBD1	TRBJ1-6	-	TGTGCCAGCAGCCGGGACAGGGGTTCACCCCTCCACTTT	CASSRDRGSPLHF
TRBV5-1	TRBD2	TRBJ2-7	-	TGCGCCAGCAGCTTGATGGCTAGCGGGTGGGGCGGAGGTATCTACGAGCAGTACTTC	CASSLMASGWGGGIYEQYF
TRBV7-8	-	TRBJ2-7	-	TGTGCCAGCAGCTGGCAGGGGGGATCTGGTGAGCAGTACTTC	CASSWQGGSGEQYF
TRBV6-5	-	TRBJ2-2	-	TGTGCCAGCAGTGAGTCAGACACCGGGGAGCTGTTTTTT	CASSESDTGELFF
TRBV11-2	-	TRBJ2-1	-	TGTGCCAGCAGCTTAGATCGGGCGGGTTTATACAATGAGCAGTTCTTC	CASSLDRAGLYNEQFF
TRBV7-3	-	TRBJ1-1	-	TGTGCCAGCAGCTTAGATGGCACCATGAACACTGAAGCTTTCTTT	CASSLDGTMNTEAFF
TRBV18	-	TRBJ2-2	-	TGTGCCAGCTCACCAAATAAAGGTGTGGCCGGGGAGCTGTTTTTT	CASSPNKGVAGELFF
TRBV9	-	TRBJ1-2	-	TGTGCCAGCAGCCTCACGGGGGGGGGCCCTAACTATGGCTACACCTTC	CASSLTGGGPNYGYTF
TRBV7-3	TRBD1	TRBJ2-7	-	TGTGCCAGCAGCCGGGACAGGGGGACTATCGAGCAGTACTTC	CASSRDRGTIEQYF
TRBV4-3	TRBD1	TRBJ2-1	-	TGCGCCAGCAGCCAACTTCTACAGGGGAATGAGCAGTTCTTC	CASSQLLQGNEQFF
TRBV9	-	TRBJ2-7	-	TGTGCCAGCAGCCCCACGCGAGCAGGATCGGGGGAGCAGTACTTC	CASSPTRAGSGEQYF